This is a list of T cell receptor beta chains from one sample in a study of shared clonotypes between healthy human individuals. The method was immunoSEQ multiplex PCR; TCRdb's version includes in-frame clones alone and lacks a portion of them. The repertoire holds about 1 million clones, with roughly 75% as singletons. Sequencing used memory CD4+ T cells sorted from blood. The receptors were sampled from a man younger than 35 in good health. Both conserved end residues are part of each CDR3. Fields, in order: J gene, D gene, V gene, clone size, CDR3 DNA, CDR3 protein. A D gene is named only where the DNA matches it firmly. Clone size is stated in some rows and not others, as once, few, many or a class when expanded.

J: TRBJ2-1; D: TRBD2; V: TRBV11-2; size: -; DNA: TGTGCCAGCAGCTCGAGCGGGACGTGGAATGAGCAGTTCTTC; CDR3: CASSSSGTWNEQFF
J: TRBJ1-3; D: -; V: TRBV6-6; size: -; DNA: TGTGCCAGCAGCGGACACACGAACACCATATATTTT; CDR3: CASSGHTNTIYF
J: TRBJ2-2; D: -; V: TRBV10-3; size: -; DNA: TGTGCCATCAGACGCAACACCGGGGAGCTGTTTTTT; CDR3: CAIRRNTGELFF
J: TRBJ2-2; D: -; V: TRBV11-3; size: -; DNA: TGTGCCAGCAGCCCTAGGGCCATGAACACCGGGGAGCTGTTTTTT; CDR3: CASSPRAMNTGELFF
J: TRBJ1-4; D: TRBD1; V: TRBV10-3; size: once; DNA: TGTGCCATCAGCGACAGACAGGGAAGCGGTGAAAAACTGTTTTTT; CDR3: CAISDRQGSGEKLFF
J: TRBJ2-2; D: -; V: TRBV25-1; size: -; DNA: TGTGCCAGCAGTGAATTCTTGAGCGGGGAGCTGTTTTTT; CDR3: CASSEFLSGELFF
J: TRBJ1-2; D: -; V: TRBV5-4; size: -; DNA: TGTGCCAGCAGCTTGGATCAGGGCTATGGCTACACCTTC; CDR3: CASSLDQGYGYTF
J: TRBJ1-6; D: TRBD1; V: TRBV6-5; size: -; DNA: TGTGCCAGCAGTTACTCGGGGACAGTCTTATATTCACCCCTCCACTTT; CDR3: CASSYSGTVLYSPLHF
J: TRBJ1-3; D: -; V: TRBV2; size: -; DNA: TGTGCCAGCAGTGATCCAGGAAACACCATATATTTT; CDR3: CASSDPGNTIYF
J: TRBJ2-7; D: -; V: TRBV7-9; size: -; DNA: TGTGCCAGCAGCCGCGCCCAGGGCCGCTCCTACGAGCAGTACTTC; CDR3: CASSRAQGRSYEQYF
J: TRBJ2-7; D: -; V: TRBV5-5; size: -; DNA: TGTGCCAGCAGATCGACAGGCTCCTACGAGCAGTACTTC; CDR3: CASRSTGSYEQYF
J: TRBJ2-2; D: -; V: TRBV4-3; size: -; DNA: TGCGCCAGCAGCCAAGAGAACGCGGGATATGGCACCGGGGAGCTGTTTTTT; CDR3: CASSQENAGYGTGELFF
J: TRBJ2-7; D: -; V: TRBV7-2; size: many; DNA: TGTGCCAGCAGCTTAGGTGGGAGCGTCGACGAGCAGTACTTC; CDR3: CASSLGGSVDEQYF
J: TRBJ2-1; D: TRBD2; V: TRBV2; size: -; DNA: TGTGCCAGCATGACTAGCAAGAGTGAGCAGTTCTTC; CDR3: CASMTSKSEQFF
J: TRBJ1-2; D: TRBD1; V: TRBV5-5; size: -; DNA: TGTGCCAGCAGGGTGACAGGGGGCGCCTATGGCTACACCTTC; CDR3: CASRVTGGAYGYTF
J: TRBJ1-2; D: -; V: TRBV27; size: -; DNA: TGTGCCAGCAGTTACTTGCAGGGGCGCAACTATGGCTACACCTTC; CDR3: CASSYLQGRNYGYTF
J: TRBJ2-3; D: -; V: TRBV6-5; size: -; DNA: TGTGCCAGCAGGAACGACGGCACAGATACGCAGTATTTT; CDR3: CASRNDGTDTQYF
J: TRBJ2-5; D: -; V: TRBV7-2; size: -; DNA: TGTGCCAGCAGCTTAGTATGGCTAGCGGAGACCCAGTACTTC; CDR3: CASSLVWLAETQYF
J: TRBJ1-1; D: -; V: TRBV5-1; size: -; DNA: TGCGCCAGCTATGAATCGGGGGCCGCCACTGAAGCTTTCTTT; CDR3: CASYESGAATEAFF
J: TRBJ1-1; D: -; V: TRBV28; size: -; DNA: TGTGCCAGCAGTTTAAATTTGAACACTGAAGCTTTCTTT; CDR3: CASSLNLNTEAFF
J: TRBJ2-7; D: -; V: TRBV23-1; size: few; DNA: TGCGCCAGCAGTCATCGGAGGACAAATAGCTCCTACGAGCAGTACTTC; CDR3: CASSHRRTNSSYEQYF